This T cell receptor (beta chain) was observed in a study of T cells in Graves' hyperthyroidism and ophthalmopathy. The investigators amplified TCR beta CDR3 regions from RNA transcripts. In the first-round RT-PCR of the TCR CDR3, the HTBI primer set was used. TCRdb re-called the multiplex PCR reads through MiXCR, storing one row per CDR3 protein. In the table there are approximately 320,000 distinct CDR3 sequences, approximately 16% of which are singletons. Exclusions: uncontrolled infection, other autoimmune disease, pregnancy, lactation. Isolation of PBMCs was performed on around 10 ml fresh peripheral blood. The CDR3 has 14 residues. V was clipped by 6 bases and J by 2 bases; unmatched bases: 5. Germline V CDR1 and CDR2: SNHLY, FYNNEI. This clonotype has at least ten counts.

The source material was blood. The TCR sequence derives from a man in his thirties or forties with Graves' hyperthyroidism. This chain links TRBV2 with TRBJ1-1, with 8 bases identical to TRBD1. CDR3 DNA: TGTGCCAGCAGACCCGGGACAGGTAACACTGAAGCTTTCTTT. Protein product: CASRPGTGNTEAFF.